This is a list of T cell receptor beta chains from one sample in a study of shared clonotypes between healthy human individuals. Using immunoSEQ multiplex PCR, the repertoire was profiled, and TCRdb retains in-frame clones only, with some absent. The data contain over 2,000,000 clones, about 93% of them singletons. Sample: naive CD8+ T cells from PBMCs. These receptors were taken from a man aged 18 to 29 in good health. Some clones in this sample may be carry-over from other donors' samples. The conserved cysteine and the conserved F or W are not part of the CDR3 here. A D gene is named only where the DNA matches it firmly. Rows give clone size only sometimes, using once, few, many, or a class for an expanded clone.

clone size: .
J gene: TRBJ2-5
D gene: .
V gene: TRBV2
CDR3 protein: ASSVFAAAPGETQY

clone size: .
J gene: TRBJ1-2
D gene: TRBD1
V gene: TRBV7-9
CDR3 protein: ASSSPRTGVNLEYGYT

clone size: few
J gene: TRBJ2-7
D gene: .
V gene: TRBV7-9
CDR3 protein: ASSLGGELSYEQY

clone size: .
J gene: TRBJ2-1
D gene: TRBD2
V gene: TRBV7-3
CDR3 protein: ASSPPGTSGKGEQF

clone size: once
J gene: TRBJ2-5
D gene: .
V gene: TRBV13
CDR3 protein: ASSLPVGQETQY

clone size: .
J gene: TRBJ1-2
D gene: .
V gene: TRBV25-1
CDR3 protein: ASSFDANYGYT

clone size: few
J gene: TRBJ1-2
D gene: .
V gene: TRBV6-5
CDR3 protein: ASSYGGWGYT

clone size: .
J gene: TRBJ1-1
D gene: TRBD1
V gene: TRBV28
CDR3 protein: ASSLRGTGNTEAF

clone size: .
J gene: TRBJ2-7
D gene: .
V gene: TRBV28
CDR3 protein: ASSPLVEGSYEQY

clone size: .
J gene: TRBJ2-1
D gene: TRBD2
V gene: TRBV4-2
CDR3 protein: ASSPRGGRAPSWNEQF

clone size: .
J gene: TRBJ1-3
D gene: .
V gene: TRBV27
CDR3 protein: ASSLLGGPGNTIY

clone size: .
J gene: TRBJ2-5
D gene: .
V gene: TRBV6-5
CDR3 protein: ASSYGRDQETQY

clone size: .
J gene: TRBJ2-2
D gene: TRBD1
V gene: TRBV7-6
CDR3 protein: ASSPYPDRGRPGELF

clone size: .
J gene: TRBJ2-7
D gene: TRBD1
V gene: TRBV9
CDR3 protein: ASSEAGGYEQY

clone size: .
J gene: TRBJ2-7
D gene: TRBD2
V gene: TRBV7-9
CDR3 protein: ASSSSASGRTYEQY

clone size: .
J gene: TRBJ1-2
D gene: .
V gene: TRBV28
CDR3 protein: ASRKRDVKPTGGYT

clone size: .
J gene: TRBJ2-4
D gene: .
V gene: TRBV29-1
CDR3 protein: SVSGANPLAKNIQY

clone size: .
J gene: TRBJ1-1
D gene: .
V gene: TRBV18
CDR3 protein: ASSSRRGAQPTEAF

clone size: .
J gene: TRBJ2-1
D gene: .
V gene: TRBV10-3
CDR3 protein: AITPRDGSLGVNEQF